Following are 19 T cell receptor beta chains from one sample sequenced in a study of vaccination and CD4 T cells after COVID-19. Treatment described: approximately nine-day PBMC culture with coronavirus spike peptide pools or control peptides (ViraFEST assay). Which antigens these TCRs recognize remains unknown. Sequencing of DNA taken from cultured CD4+ T cells relied on the Oncomine TCR Beta short-read assay. TCRdb passed the PCR reads through MiXCR, listing each CDR3 protein once. Of about 20,000 distinct CDR3 sequences listed, more than 55% are singletons. The sample comprised CD4+ T cells from blood, cultured in vitro. The origin of the receptors is a human donor who had recovered from COVID-19.

The J gene is TRBJ2-7, the V gene TRBV28, with 8 bases aligning to TRBD2. The ends lost 3 bases at V and 0 bases at J; junction bases unmatched: 7. The germline gives CDR1 MDHEN, CDR2 SYDVKM. The CDR3 extends over 16 amino acids. This CDR3 is CASSFHLAGLSYEQYF. The DNA of the CDR3 is TGTGCCAGCAGTTTCCACCTAGCGGGCCTCTCCTACGAGCAGTACTTC. Full variable domain (missing parts from reference TRBV28 and TRBJ2-7): DVKVTQSSRYLVKRTGEKVFLECVQDMDHENMFWYRQDPGLGLRLIYFSYDVKMKEKGDIPEGYSVSREKKERFSLILESASTNQTSMYLCASSFHLAGLSYEQYFGPGTRLTVT.

The rearrangement uses TRBV19 and TRBJ1-1, with D hard to call. Looked up from germline, CDR1 is LNHDA and CDR2 is SQIVND (reference sequence). V was pared by 0 bases and J by 5 bases, with 10 bases between. The CDR3 extends over 14 amino acids. CDR3 sequence (DNA): TGTGCCAGTAGTATAGATTCCATGTGGACTGAAGCTTTCTTT. The encoded protein is CASSIDSMWTEAFF.

This clonotype was found once. J is TRBJ2-2 and V is TRBV7-8; D is uncertain. The V end was cut by 2 bases, the J end by 6 bases, with 10 bases between. Germline V gives CDR1 SGHVS, CDR2 FQNEAQ. There are 14 residues in the CDR3. CDR3 in DNA: TGTGCCAGCAGCTTATCTAGGTTAGCCGGGGAGCTGTTTTTT. Translation: CASSLSRLAGELFF.

This clonotype is a singleton in its sample. This chain links TRBV6-1 with TRBJ2-5; D perhaps matches TRBD2 (6 bases). This CDR3 has 17 residues. Germline V gives CDR1 MNHNS, CDR2 SASEGT. V shed 2 bases and J shed 4 bases, with 20 bases lying between them. In DNA form, the CDR3 reads TGTGCCAGCAGTGAACATGCGGGGACCCTTCTTACAGAGACCCAGTACTTC. Its protein product is CASSEHAGTLLTETQYF.

This rearrangement joins TRBV14 to TRBJ1-2; no clear D gene. This CDR3 region has 18 residues. V dropped 1 base and J dropped 4 bases, with 22 bases sitting between them. Germline-derived CDR1 and CDR2 are SGHDN and FVKESK. The DNA for the CDR3 is TGTGCCAGCAGCCAAGGGGGAACTGGACGGCGGCGTTCCTATGGCTACACCTTC. It yields the protein CASSQGGTGRRRSYGYTF.

This clonotype has only a few counts. The rearrangement joins TRBV6-2 or TRBV6-3 to TRBJ2-1; D not resolved. The CDR3 has 16 amino acids. The ends were cut back, 6 bases at V and 0 bases at J, with 15 bases in the middle. Germline V gene data show CDR1 as MNHEY and CDR2 as SVGEGT. CDR3 sequence reads: CASSYGLGRSYNEQFF. The CDR3 DNA follows: TGTGCCAGCAGCTATGGGCTTGGTCGCTCCTACAATGAGCAGTTCTTC.

V is TRBV19 and J is TRBJ1-5; D ambiguous. The ends were cut back, 5 bases at V and 7 bases at J, with 9 bases in the middle. From germline, CDR1 is LNHDA and CDR2 SQIVND (reference sequence). The CDR3 runs 12 residues. The CDR3 DNA is TGTGCCAGTAGTCCCCAGAGCCAGCCCCAGCATTTT. Translating gives CASSPQSQPQHF. Complete variable domain (other parts from reference TRBV19 and TRBJ1-5): DGGITQSPKYLFRKEGQNVTLSCEQNLNHDAMYWYRQDPGQGLRLIYYSQIVNDFQKGDIAEGYSVSREKKESFPLTVTSAQKNPTAFYLCASSPQSQPQHFGDGTRLSIL.

This chain joins TRBV7-2 and TRBJ1-1; 11 bases are shared with TRBD1. The V and J ends lost 5 bases and 5 bases, in that order; junction bases with no gene match: 10. Looked up from germline, CDR1 is SGHTA and CDR2 is FQGNSA. The CDR3 covers 16 residues. The CDR3 DNA reads as TGTGCCAGCAGCCTCCGGCCCGGGACAGGGGGAACTGAAGCTTTCTTT. Its protein is CASSLRPGTGGTEAFF. Full variable domain (missing parts from reference TRBV7-2 and TRBJ1-1): GAGVSQSPSNKVTEKGKDVELRCDPISGHTALYWYRQSLGQGLEFLIYFQGNSAPDKSGLPSDRFSAERTGGSVSTLTIQRTQQEDSAVYLCASSLRPGTGGTEAFFGQGTRLTVV.

This clonotype was detected only a few times. This chain connects TRBV6-5 to TRBJ2-7; the match to TRBD1 covers 9 bases. The length of the CDR3 is 15 residues. J gave up 3 bases and V 0 bases, and 3 bases lay outside the gene matches. Germline V gene sequence: CDR1 MNHEY, CDR2 SVGAGI. The CDR3 nucleotides are TGTGCCAGCAGTTACTCCCCGGGACAGGGCTACGAGCAGTACTTC. It translates to CASSYSPGQGYEQYF.

V and J are TRBV29-1 and TRBJ1-1; D is ambiguous. The V and J ends lost 8 bases and 0 bases respectively, with 7 bases between them. From germline, CDR1 is SQVTM and CDR2 ANQGSEA. The CDR3 extends over 11 amino acids. Here the CDR3 DNA reads TGCAGCTCCAGGTTGAACACTGAAGCTTTCTTT. Its translation: CSSRLNTEAFF. Full variable domain (outside the CDR3, taken from reference TRBV29-1 and TRBJ1-1): SAVISQKPSRDICQRGTSLTIQCQVDSQVTMMFWYRQQPGQSLTLIATANQGSEATYESGFVIDKFPISRPNLTFSTLTVSNMSPEDSSIYLCSSRLNTEAFFGQGTRLTVV.

This clonotype was detected only once. The chain employs TRBV20-1 and TRBJ2-7; D possibly corresponds to TRBD2 (5 bases). CDR1 and CDR2 (germline): DFQATT, SNEGSKA (reference sequence). This CDR3 comprises 13 residues. Trimming took 4 bases from V and 2 from J, leaving 12 bases between them. In DNA form, the CDR3 reads TGCAGTGCTAATGGGCGGGCTACCTACGAGCAGTACTTC. Residues: CSANGRATYEQYF.

This clonotype was detected only a few times. CDR3 amino acids: CASSPQRTSNTEAFF. The DNA for the CDR3 is TGTGCCAGCAGTCCACAAAGGACCTCGAACACTGAAGCTTTCTTT. The chain links TRBV6-1 to TRBJ1-1; no reliable D call. The CDR3 has 15 residues. Germline-derived CDR1 and CDR2 are MNHNS and SASEGT. V dropped 5 bases and J dropped 1 base, with 14 bases sitting between them.

The V call is TRBV6-2 or TRBV6-3, the J call TRBJ2-1; D perhaps matches TRBD2 (6 bases). This CDR3 is built from 15 residues. Germline V gene data show CDR1 as MNHEY and CDR2 as SVGEGT. Deletions cut 2 bases from V and 7 bases from J, with 15 bases between. CDR3 sequence (DNA): TGTGCCAGCAGTTACGAATCGGGAGCCGAAAATGAGCAGTTCTTC. It specifies CASSYESGAENEQFF.

This clonotype was observed a handful of times. The chain has TRBV24-1 and TRBJ2-1; no clear D. Trimming took off 2 bases at V and 0 bases at J, with 7 bases between the two ends. Germline assignment: CDR1 KGHDR and CDR2 SFDVKD. The CDR3 sequence is 15 residues long. CDR3: CATSDWGTSYNEQFF. CDR3 coding DNA: TGTGCCACCAGTGATTGGGGTACCTCCTACAATGAGCAGTTCTTC.

This clonotype came up once. The rearrangement uses TRBV20-1 and TRBJ2-5; D is ambiguous. The V gene lost 5 bases and the J gene lost 1 base, with 11 bases spanning the gap. The germline V gene has CDR1 DFQATT and CDR2 SNEGSKA (reference sequence). The CDR3 totals 13 residues. The CDR3 DNA reads as TGCAGTGCTGTGGCGCAGTTCCAAGAGACCCAGTACTTC. Translating gives CSAVAQFQETQYF.

The chain links TRBV19 to TRBJ2-5; D is uncertain. Germline V gives CDR1 LNHDA, CDR2 SQIVND (reference sequence). Trimming removed 5 bases at V and 4 bases at J, with 11 bases between. The CDR3 is 13 amino acids. The CDR3 DNA reads as TGTGCCAGTAGTCTGGGGTCCACAGAGACCCAGTACTTC. Protein: CASSLGSTETQYF.

The chain has TRBV28 and TRBJ2-6; a possible D gene is TRBD1 (6 bases). The CDR3 covers 17 residues. V lost 7 bases, J lost 0 bases, and 16 bases lay in between. In germline, CDR1 is MDHEN, CDR2 SYDVKM. The CDR3 loop is CASTEAGAVSGANVLTF. The CDR3 DNA follows: TGTGCCAGCACCGAGGCAGGGGCCGTCTCTGGGGCCAACGTCCTGACTTTC.

The rearrangement joins TRBV19 to TRBJ1-1, with a weak D call TRBD1 (6 bases). V lost 9 bases to trimming and J lost 5 bases, with 19 bases between them. This CDR3 has 14 amino acids. Germline-derived CDR1 and CDR2 are LNHDA and SQIVND (reference sequence). The chain's CDR3 is CASGFWGRGTEAFF. For the CDR3, the DNA is TGTGCCAGCGGATTTTGGGGGCGCGGAACTGAAGCTTTCTTT.

The chain uses TRBV7-3 and TRBJ2-2; D is undetermined. The CDR3 runs 15 residues. V gave up 1 base and J gave up 0 bases, with 6 bases separating them. Germline values: CDR1 SGHTA, CDR2 FQGTGA. The CDR3, as DNA: TGTGCCAGCAGCTTAATACAGTCGAACACCGGGGAGCTGTTTTTT. It codes for CASSLIQSNTGELFF.